The 11 T cell receptor beta chains listed next were all sequenced from one sample in a study of cytomegalovirus exposure and HLA in healthy donors. The PCR was carried out with 60 Vbeta primers and 13 Jbeta primers. Using immunoSEQ multiplex PCR, the repertoire was profiled, and TCRdb retains in-frame clones only, with some absent. Among about 110,000 clones listed, approximately 79% were seen once. The sequencing sample was made of PBMCs. The receptors stem from a man aged 55 to 70 in good health and CMV-seronegative.

The V and J genes are TRBV28 and TRBJ2-5; D may be TRBD1 (6 bases). The germline CDR1 and CDR2 sequences are MDHEN and SYDVKM. This CDR3 has 15 amino acids. Trimming took 5 bases from V and 5 from J, leaving 18 bases between them. CDR3 bases: TGTGCCAGCAGTCCCCCCCCAGGGGAAGGGGAGACCCAGTACTTC. Translation: CASSPPPGEGETQYF.

This clone came up a few times. The V call is TRBV9, the J call TRBJ2-3, with TRBD2 identical over 13 bases. Trimming took 4 bases from V and 1 from J; bases not matched to a gene: 3. Germline CDR1 SGDLS, CDR2 YYNGEE. The CDR3 sequence is 16 residues long. The CDR3 is CASSPGLAGGTDTQYF. CDR3 bases: TGTGCCAGCAGCCCAGGACTAGCGGGGGGCACAGATACGCAGTATTTT.

This chain joins TRBV7-9 and TRBJ2-1, with 10 positions matching TRBD1. V dropped 2 bases and J dropped 7; count of bases not matched to a gene: 5. The CDR3 spans 15 residues. From germline, CDR1 is SEHNR and CDR2 FQNEAQ (reference sequence). The CDR3 loop reads CASSLLRDRGNEQFF. DNA of the CDR3: TGTGCCAGCAGCTTATTGCGGGACAGGGGTAATGAGCAGTTCTTC.

The chain couples TRBV30 to TRBJ1-2; no clear D. The CDR3 runs 14 residues. V was clipped by 0 bases and J by 7 bases, with 15 bases between them. Per the germline V gene, CDR1 is GTSNPN and CDR2 is SVGIG (reference sequence). The DNA of the CDR3 is TGTGCCTGGAGTGTAGGGAGGCCGACGAGTGGCTACACCTTC. It yields the protein CAWSVGRPTSGYTF.

J is TRBJ1-5 and V is TRBV6-6, with 7 bases identical to TRBD1. Germline V gene data show CDR1 as MNHNY and CDR2 as SVGAGI (reference sequence). CDR3 length: 14 residues. With V trimmed by 6 bases and J by 3 bases, 5 bases remained unmatched. In nucleotides, the CDR3 is TGTGCCAGCAGCGTAACAGGGGTCAATCAGCCCCAGCATTTT. This codes for CASSVTGVNQPQHF.

The gene calls are TRBV30 and TRBJ2-7; weak D call: TRBD1 (6 bases). The CDR3 is 13 amino acids. The germline V and J ends were trimmed by 0 bases and 5 bases, with 11 bases remaining between them. CDR1 GTSNPN and CDR2 SVGIG come from the germline V gene (reference sequence). CDR3 region: CAWSVLGGNEQYF. The CDR3 coding sequence is TGTGCCTGGAGTGTACTTGGGGGCAACGAGCAGTACTTC.

The V and J genes are TRBV5-6 and TRBJ1-5; 9 bases map to TRBD1. CDR1 and CDR2 (germline): SGHDT, YYEEEE. The CDR3 is made up of 15 amino acids. V was clipped by 1 base and J by 9 bases; unmatched bases: 8. CDR3 region: CASSLLRTGGGPQHF. The CDR3 bases are TGTGCCAGCAGCTTGTTAAGAACAGGGGGCGGGCCCCAGCATTTT.

The chain has TRBV15 and TRBJ2-2, with 8 bases matching TRBD1. This CDR3 comprises 18 residues. Germline V gene lookup returns CDR1 LNHNV and CDR2 YYDKDF (reference sequence). The ends lost 2 bases at V and 2 bases at J; junction bases unmatched: 10. CDR3 sequence reads: CATSRIRRQGRNTGELFF. In DNA, the CDR3 is TGTGCCACCAGCAGAATCAGGCGACAGGGGCGTAACACCGGGGAGCTGTTTTTT.

This clone was observed a handful of times. The chain combines TRBV19 with TRBJ1-2, with unresolved D. V was trimmed by 6 bases and J by 7 bases, leaving 9 bases between them. Germline V gene data show CDR1 as LNHDA and CDR2 as SQIVND (reference sequence). CDR3 length: 11 residues. Here the CDR3 DNA reads TGTGCCAGTAGATTGTTCTCTGGCTACACCTTC. It specifies CASRLFSGYTF.

The chain couples TRBV6-4 to TRBJ1-2; possibly TRBD1 for D (5 bases). This CDR3 has 15 residues. The germline V gene has CDR1 MRHNA and CDR2 SNTAGT. With 9 bases removed from V and 0 bases from J, the gap between germline ends came to 17 bases. CDR3 in DNA: TGTGCCAGGATCCGCCTTGCGGGACCTAACTATGGCTACACCTTC. Translated, it gives CARIRLAGPNYGYTF.

The chain combines TRBV6-1 with TRBJ2-7; D is uncertain. The CDR3 runs to 14 residues. CDR1 and CDR2 (germline): MNHNS, SASEGT. V shed 1 base and J shed 0 bases, with 7 bases lying between them. The CDR3 here is CASSEDRASYEQYF. In nucleotides, the CDR3 is TGTGCCAGCAGTGAAGACAGAGCCTCCTACGAGCAGTACTTC.